The sequence of this TCR beta chain was determined in a study of T cell responses to AZD1222 COVID-19 vaccine. The wider study: Second doses that came at about 4 or about 12 weeks were put together.

The study, taken as a whole, reports: Scientists sampled the repertoires only once the peak T cell response had passed. Donors were chiefly white British, with a greater number of females, and clonal diversity was perhaps underestimated. Spike-wide coverage was observed for vaccine-associated CD4 TCRs, with dominant responses at 160-218 and 743-854.

Profiled with immunoSEQ multiplex PCR; TCRdb holds only in-frame clones, not every one. The sample holds tens of thousands of clones; around 90% are singletons and the top ten take roughly 5%. Regarding this clone: Its antigen remains unknown.

The clonotype was recovered from an adult in good health. The sequenced sample was peripheral blood, obtained on day 0 of AZD1222 vaccination.

The CDR3 sequence is CASSFAGDGYTF. CDR3 sequence (DNA): TGTGCCAGCAGCTTCGCAGGGGACGGCTACACCTTC. This sequence joins TRBV7-9 and TRBJ1-2; D perhaps matches TRBD1 (6 bases). Germline V lookup: CDR1 SEHNR, CDR2 FQNEAQ (reference sequence). Trimming took 3 bases from V and 8 from J, leaving 10 bases between them. The CDR3 covers 12 residues. The whole variable domain, filled in from reference TRBV7-9 and TRBJ1-2, reads DTGVSQNPRHKITKRGQNVTFRCDPISEHNRLYWYRQTLGQGPEFLTYFQNEAQLEKSRLLSDRFSAERPKGSFSTLEIQRTEQGDSAMYLCASSFAGDGYTFGSGTRLTVV.